The rows below give T cell receptor beta chains drawn from one sample of a study of beta chain features in type 1 diabetes. The protocol was immunoSEQ multiplex PCR, while the TCRdb copy is restricted to in-frame clones and leaves out a portion. In the table there are 400,000 or so clones, over 10% of which are singletons. The sample comprised naive CD4+ T cells from blood. These receptors all come from a woman younger than 30 with type 1 diabetes. Each CDR3 is given without its conserved first and last residue.

V: TRBV28
J: TRBJ2-7
CDR3: ASSVTYEQY

V: TRBV4-3
J: TRBJ1-4
CDR3: ASSQVGGIEKLF

V: TRBV15
J: TRBJ1-2
CDR3: ATSREEYGYT

V: TRBV14
J: TRBJ1-2
CDR3: ASSLAGTGNYGYT

V: TRBV5-1
J: TRBJ1-2
CDR3: ASSLVSGANYGYT

V: TRBV5-4
J: TRBJ2-1
CDR3: ASSSRDRVVNEQF

V: TRBV30
J: TRBJ2-7
CDR3: AWKLAGGYEQY

V: TRBV6-1
J: TRBJ1-5
CDR3: ASRAGTGANQPQH

V: TRBV7-2
J: TRBJ2-3
CDR3: ASSRSGDTDTQY

V: TRBV9
J: TRBJ2-7
CDR3: ASAAGGIAGDYEQY

V: TRBV18
J: TRBJ1-1
CDR3: ASSPTGENTEAF

V: TRBV7-2
J: TRBJ2-3
CDR3: ASSSASEADTQY

V: TRBV11-3
J: TRBJ1-1
CDR3: ASSSAGRGTEAF

V: TRBV5-5
J: TRBJ2-7
CDR3: ASSNDRAYEQY

V: TRBV7-2
J: TRBJ1-2
CDR3: ASSLLVQTVNYGYT

V: TRBV5-1
J: TRBJ2-5
CDR3: ASSLGGSEETQY

V: TRBV5-6
J: TRBJ1-4
CDR3: ASSLGTVDEKLF

V: TRBV28
J: TRBJ2-7
CDR3: ASSPLPPAYEQY

V: TRBV7-2
J: TRBJ2-2
CDR3: ASSLGQGIGELF

V: TRBV21-1
J: TRBJ1-5
CDR3: ASSKDPGMGYSNQPQH

V: TRBV30
J: TRBJ2-7
CDR3: AWSVGTVSYEQY

V: TRBV9
J: TRBJ1-1
CDR3: ASSVVEDTEAF

V: TRBV15
J: TRBJ2-7
CDR3: ATSRGLAGGSGEQY

V: TRBV15
J: TRBJ2-3
CDR3: ATSRDRERLADTQY

V: TRBV6-5
J: TRBJ1-5
CDR3: ASSRQVLGPQH

V: TRBV30
J: TRBJ2-2
CDR3: AWSASRTSAGTGELF

V: TRBV25-1
J: TRBJ2-6
CDR3: ASSLTGTGANVLT

V: TRBV7-8
J: TRBJ2-1
CDR3: ASSLGRGRGYNEQF

V: TRBV5-4
J: TRBJ1-1
CDR3: ASSLAIPNTEAF

V: TRBV7-8
J: TRBJ1-2
CDR3: ASSLGTGLTTRGYT

V: TRBV29-1
J: TRBJ2-3
CDR3: SLGQLTDTQY

V: TRBV7-9
J: TRBJ1-2
CDR3: ASSLESGGYT

V: TRBV29-1
J: TRBJ2-2
CDR3: SARAGTGITGELF

V: TRBV7-9
J: TRBJ2-7
CDR3: ASSQDSDRMDYEQY

V: TRBV5-1
J: TRBJ1-4
CDR3: ASSTPGEGEKLF

V: TRBV5-1
J: TRBJ2-5
CDR3: ATTLAGGQETQY

V: TRBV28
J: TRBJ2-1
CDR3: ASSSLTGLLNEQF

V: TRBV9
J: TRBJ2-7
CDR3: ASSFQGGEQY

V: TRBV7-2
J: TRBJ2-7
CDR3: ASSSSPGTGGGWQY

V: TRBV6-5
J: TRBJ2-5
CDR3: ASSRLAEETQY

V: TRBV18
J: TRBJ2-5
CDR3: ASLTTEEETQY